This TCR beta chain was obtained from a study of breast tumors, draining lymph nodes, adjacent tissues. Points from the study as a whole: Luminal-like breast cancer showed significantly higher tumor–nontumor repertoire similarity than basal-like. Compared with lymph nodes, tumors were less diverse; compared with nontumor tissue, more. The data were judged consistent with most tumor T cells coming from lymph node and expanding in tumor.

TCRdb reprocessed the multiplex PCR reads via MiXCR and lists one record per CDR3 protein. The sample shows around 230,000 distinct CDR3 sequences, approximately 29% of them seen only once. CDR1 and CDR2 (germline): DFQATT, SNEGSKA (reference sequence). V gave up 0 bases and J gave up 10 bases, with 13 bases separating them. The CDR3 length is 13 residues. There are many counts of this clonotype. Its target is not known. The lymph nodes were axillary draining lymph nodes from breast cancer patients. The chain couples TRBV20-1 to TRBJ2-1; D gene unclear. The TCR comes from a female donor with breast cancer. Some clones in this sample may be carry-over from other donors' samples. The sample taken for sequencing was axillary lymph node tissue. The CDR3: CSARDMPQREQFF. The CDR3 DNA reads as TGCAGTGCTAGAGATATGCCTCAAAGGGAGCAGTTCTTC.